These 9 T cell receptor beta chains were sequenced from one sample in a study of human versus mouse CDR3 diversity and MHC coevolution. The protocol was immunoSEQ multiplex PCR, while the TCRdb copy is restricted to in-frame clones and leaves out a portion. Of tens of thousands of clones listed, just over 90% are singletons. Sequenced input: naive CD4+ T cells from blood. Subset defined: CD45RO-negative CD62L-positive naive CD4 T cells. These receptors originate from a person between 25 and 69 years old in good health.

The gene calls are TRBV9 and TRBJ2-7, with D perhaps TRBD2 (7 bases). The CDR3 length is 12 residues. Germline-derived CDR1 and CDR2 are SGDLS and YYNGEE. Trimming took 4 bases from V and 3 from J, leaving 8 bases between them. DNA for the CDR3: TGTGCCAGCAGCAGGGGGGGCTACGAGCAGTACTTC. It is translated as CASSRGGYEQYF. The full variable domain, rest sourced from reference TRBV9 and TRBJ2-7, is DSGVTQTPKHLITATGQRVTLRCSPRSGDLSVYWYQQSLDQGLQFLIQYYNGEERAKGNILERFSAQQFPDLHSELNLSSLELGDSALYFCASSRGGYEQYFGPGTRLTVT.

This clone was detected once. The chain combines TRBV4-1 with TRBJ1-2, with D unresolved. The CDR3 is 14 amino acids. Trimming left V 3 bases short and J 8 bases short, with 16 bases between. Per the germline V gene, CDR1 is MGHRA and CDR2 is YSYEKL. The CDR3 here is CASSHPRPYGGYTF. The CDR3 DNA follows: TGCGCCAGCAGCCACCCCCGGCCCTACGGGGGCTACACCTTC.

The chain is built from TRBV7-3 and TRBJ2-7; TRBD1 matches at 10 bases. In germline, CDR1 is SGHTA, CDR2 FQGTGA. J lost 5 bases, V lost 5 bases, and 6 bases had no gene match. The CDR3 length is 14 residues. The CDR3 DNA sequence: TGTGCCAGCAGCCAGGGACAGGGGAGGGACGAGCAGTACTTC. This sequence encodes CASSQGQGRDEQYF. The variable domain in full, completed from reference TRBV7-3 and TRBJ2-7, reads GAGVSQTPSNKVTEKGKYVELRCDPISGHTALYWYRQSLGQGPEFLIYFQGTGAADDSGLPNDRFFAVRPEGSVSTLKIQRTERGDSAVYLCASSQGQGRDEQYFGPGTRLTVT.

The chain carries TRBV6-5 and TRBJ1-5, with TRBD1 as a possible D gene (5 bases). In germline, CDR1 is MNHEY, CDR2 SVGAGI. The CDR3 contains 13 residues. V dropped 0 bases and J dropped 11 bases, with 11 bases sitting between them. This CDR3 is CASSYSDSSAQHF. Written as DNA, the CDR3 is TGTGCCAGCAGTTACTCAGACAGTTCGGCCCAGCATTTT.

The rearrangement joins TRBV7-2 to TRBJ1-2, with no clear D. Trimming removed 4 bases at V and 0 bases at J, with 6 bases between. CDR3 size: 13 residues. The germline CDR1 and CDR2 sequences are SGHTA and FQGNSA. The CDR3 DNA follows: TGTGCCAGCAGCTCCGGGTCTAACTATGGCTACACCTTC. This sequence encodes CASSSGSNYGYTF. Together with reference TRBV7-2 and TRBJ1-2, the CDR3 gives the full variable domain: GAGVSQSPSNKVTEKGKDVELRCDPISGHTALYWYRQSLGQGLEFLIYFQGNSAPDKSGLPSDRFSAERTGGSVSTLTIQRTQQEDSAVYLCASSSGSNYGYTFGSGTRLTVV.

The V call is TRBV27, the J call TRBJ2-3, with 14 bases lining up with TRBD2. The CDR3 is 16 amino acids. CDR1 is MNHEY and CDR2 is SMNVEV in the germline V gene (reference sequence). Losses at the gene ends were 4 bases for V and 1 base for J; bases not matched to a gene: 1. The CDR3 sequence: CASSSGLAGGTDTQYF. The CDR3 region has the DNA TGTGCCAGCAGTTCGGGACTAGCGGGAGGCACAGATACGCAGTATTTT.

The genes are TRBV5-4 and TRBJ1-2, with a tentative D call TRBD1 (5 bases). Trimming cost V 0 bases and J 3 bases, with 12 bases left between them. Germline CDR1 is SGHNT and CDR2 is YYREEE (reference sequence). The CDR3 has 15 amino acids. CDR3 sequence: CASSLEWGAHYGYTF. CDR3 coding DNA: TGTGCCAGCAGCTTGGAGTGGGGCGCACACTATGGCTACACCTTC.

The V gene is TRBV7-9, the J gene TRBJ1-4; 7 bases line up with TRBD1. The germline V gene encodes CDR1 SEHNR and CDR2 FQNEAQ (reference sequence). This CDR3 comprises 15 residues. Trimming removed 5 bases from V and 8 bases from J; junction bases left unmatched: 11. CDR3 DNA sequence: TGTGCCAGCAGCCGCCGACTGACAGGGTTGGAAAAACTGTTTTTT. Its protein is CASSRRLTGLEKLFF.

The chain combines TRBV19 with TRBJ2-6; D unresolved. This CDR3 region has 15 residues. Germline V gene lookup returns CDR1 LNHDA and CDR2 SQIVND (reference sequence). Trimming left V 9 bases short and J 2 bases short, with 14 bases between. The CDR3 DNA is TGTGCCAGACCCTCTAAGTCTCCTGGGGCCAACGTCCTGACTTTC. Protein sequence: CARPSKSPGANVLTF.